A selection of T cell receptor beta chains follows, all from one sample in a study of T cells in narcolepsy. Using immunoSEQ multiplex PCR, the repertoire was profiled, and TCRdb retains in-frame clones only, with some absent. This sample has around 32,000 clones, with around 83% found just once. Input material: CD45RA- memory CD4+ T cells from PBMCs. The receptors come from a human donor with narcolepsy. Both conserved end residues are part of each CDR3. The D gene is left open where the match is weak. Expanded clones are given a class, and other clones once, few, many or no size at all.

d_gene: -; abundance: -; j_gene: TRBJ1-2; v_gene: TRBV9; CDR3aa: CASSVSGRYGYTF; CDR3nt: TGTGCCAGCAGCGTGTCAGGGCGGTATGGCTACACCTTC
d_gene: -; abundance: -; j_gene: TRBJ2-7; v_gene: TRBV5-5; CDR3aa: CASNEPGASSYEQYF; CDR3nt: TGTGCCAGCAACGAACCGGGGGCCAGCTCCTACGAGCAGTACTTC
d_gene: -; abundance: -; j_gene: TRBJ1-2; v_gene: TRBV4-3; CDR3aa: CASSQVGGGESLYGYTF; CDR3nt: TGCGCCAGCAGCCAAGTGGGAGGGGGGGAATCTCTCTATGGCTACACCTTC
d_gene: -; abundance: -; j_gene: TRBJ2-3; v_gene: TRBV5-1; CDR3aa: CASSLRQDFSDTQYF; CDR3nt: TGCGCCAGCAGCTTACGACAGGATTTTTCAGATACGCAGTATTTT
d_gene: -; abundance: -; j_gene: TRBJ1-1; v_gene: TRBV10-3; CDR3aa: CAISETDLLGTEAFF; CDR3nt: TGTGCCATCAGTGAAACTGACCTCCTCGGGACTGAAGCTTTCTTT
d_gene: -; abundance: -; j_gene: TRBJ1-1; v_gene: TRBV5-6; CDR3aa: CASSRRQFEAFF; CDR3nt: TGTGCCAGCAGCCGGCGGCAATTTGAAGCTTTCTTT
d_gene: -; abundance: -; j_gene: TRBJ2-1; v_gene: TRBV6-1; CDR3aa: CASSEYGGAKDEQFF; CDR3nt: TGTGCCAGCAGTGAATATGGGGGGGCGAAGGATGAGCAGTTCTTC
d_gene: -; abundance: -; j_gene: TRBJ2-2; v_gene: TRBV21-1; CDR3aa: CASSKNGWANPGELFF; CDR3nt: TGTGCCAGCAGCAAAAATGGCTGGGCGAATCCCGGGGAGCTGTTTTTT
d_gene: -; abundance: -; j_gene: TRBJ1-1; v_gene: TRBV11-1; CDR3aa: CASSAQSMNTEAFF; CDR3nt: TGTGCCAGCAGCGCCCAATCTATGAACACTGAAGCTTTCTTT
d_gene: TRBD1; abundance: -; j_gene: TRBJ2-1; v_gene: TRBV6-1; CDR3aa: CASSETGGSYNEQFF; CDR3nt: TGTGCCAGCAGTGAAACAGGGGGCTCCTACAATGAGCAGTTCTTC
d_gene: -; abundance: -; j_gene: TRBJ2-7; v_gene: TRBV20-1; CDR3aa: CSAGGAEQYF; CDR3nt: TGCAGTGCAGGGGGGGCCGAGCAGTACTTC
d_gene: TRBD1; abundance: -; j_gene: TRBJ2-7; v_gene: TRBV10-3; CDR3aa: CAIRTATGVSSYEQYF; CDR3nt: TGTGCCATCAGGACAGCGACAGGGGTTTCCTCCTACGAGCAGTACTTC
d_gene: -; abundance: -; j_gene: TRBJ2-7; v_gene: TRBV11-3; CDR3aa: CASSYNRDTEQYF; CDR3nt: TGTGCCAGCAGCTACAACCGGGACACCGAGCAGTACTTC
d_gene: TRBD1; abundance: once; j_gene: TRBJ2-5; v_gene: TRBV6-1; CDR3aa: CASSGALGQGTQYF; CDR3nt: TGTGCCAGCAGCGGAGCCCTGGGACAGGGGACCCAGTACTTC
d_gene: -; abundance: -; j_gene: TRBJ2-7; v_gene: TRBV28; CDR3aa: CASAAGSGYEQYF; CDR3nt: TGTGCCAGCGCAGCGGGTTCTGGCTACGAGCAGTACTTC
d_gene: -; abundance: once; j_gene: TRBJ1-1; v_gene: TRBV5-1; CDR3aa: CASSPATRADTEAFF; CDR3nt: TGCGCCAGCAGCCCAGCTACACGGGCGGACACTGAAGCTTTCTTT
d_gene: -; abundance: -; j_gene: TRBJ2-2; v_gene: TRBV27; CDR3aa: CASSLRGSNTGELFF; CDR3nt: TGTGCCAGCAGTTTAAGAGGGTCGAACACCGGGGAGCTGTTTTTT
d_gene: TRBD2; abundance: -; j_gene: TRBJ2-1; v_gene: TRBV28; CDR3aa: CASKGAGGTYNEQFF; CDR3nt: TGTGCCAGCAAAGGTGCGGGAGGAACCTACAATGAGCAGTTCTTC
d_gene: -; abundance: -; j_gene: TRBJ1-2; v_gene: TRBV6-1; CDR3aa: CASSDPLSGYTF; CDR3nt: TGTGCCAGCAGTGACCCCCTCTCTGGCTACACCTTC
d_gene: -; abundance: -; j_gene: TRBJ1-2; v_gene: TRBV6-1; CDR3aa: CASKEGGSRSGYTF; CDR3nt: TGTGCCAGCAAAGAAGGGGGTTCACGGAGTGGCTACACCTTC
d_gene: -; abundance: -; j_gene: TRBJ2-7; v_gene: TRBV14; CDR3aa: CASSQPGRAEQYF; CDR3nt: TGTGCCAGCAGCCAACCTGGACGGGCCGAGCAGTACTTC
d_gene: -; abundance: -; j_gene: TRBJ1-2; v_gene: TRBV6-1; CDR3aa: CASYDRANYGYTF; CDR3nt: TGTGCCAGCTACGACCGAGCTAACTATGGCTACACCTTC
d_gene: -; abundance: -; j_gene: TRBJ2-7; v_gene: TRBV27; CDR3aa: CASGLPFYEQYF; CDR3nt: TGTGCCAGCGGATTACCCTTCTACGAGCAGTACTTC
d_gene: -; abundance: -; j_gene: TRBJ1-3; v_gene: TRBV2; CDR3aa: CASSRLISGNTIYF; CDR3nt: TGTGCCAGCAGTCGACTCATCTCTGGAAACACCATATATTTT
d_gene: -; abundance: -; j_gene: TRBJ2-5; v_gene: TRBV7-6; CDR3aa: CASSSEGDGTQYF; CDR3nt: TGTGCCAGCAGCTCGGAGGGCGATGGCACCCAGTACTTC
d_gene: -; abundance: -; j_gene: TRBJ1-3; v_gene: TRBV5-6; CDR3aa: CASGEGVPGNTIYF; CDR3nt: TGTGCCTCCGGGGAGGGGGTTCCTGGAAACACCATATATTTT
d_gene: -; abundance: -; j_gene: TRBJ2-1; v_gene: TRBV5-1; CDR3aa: CASSLAGKSYNEQFF; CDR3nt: TGCGCCAGCAGCTTGGCCGGGAAGTCCTACAATGAGCAGTTCTTC
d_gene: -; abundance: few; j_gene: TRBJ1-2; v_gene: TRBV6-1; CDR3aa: CASSERRDSGYGYTF; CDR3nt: TGTGCCAGCAGTGAACGGAGAGACAGTGGATATGGCTACACCTTC
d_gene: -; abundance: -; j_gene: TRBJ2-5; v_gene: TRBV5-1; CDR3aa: CASSYRGSSVMQETQYF; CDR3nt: TGCGCCAGCAGCTACCGAGGGAGTAGCGTCATGCAAGAGACCCAGTACTTC
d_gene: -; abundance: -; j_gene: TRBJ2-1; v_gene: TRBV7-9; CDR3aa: CASSLGTANNEQFF; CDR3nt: TGTGCCAGCAGTCTCGGGACGGCAAACAATGAGCAGTTCTTC
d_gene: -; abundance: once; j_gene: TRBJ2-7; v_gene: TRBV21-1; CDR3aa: CASSTHHRDRGRYEQYF; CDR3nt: TGTGCCAGCAGCACCCATCACCGGGACAGGGGAAGGTACGAGCAGTACTTC
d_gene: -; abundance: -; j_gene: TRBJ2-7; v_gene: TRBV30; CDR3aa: CAWSRKGVRTYEQYF; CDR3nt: TGTGCCTGGAGTCGGAAGGGGGTTCGTACCTACGAGCAGTACTTC
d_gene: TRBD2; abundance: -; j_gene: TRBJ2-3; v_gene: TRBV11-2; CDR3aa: CASSLGSGSSTDTQYF; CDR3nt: TGTGCCAGCAGCTTAGGGAGCGGGAGTAGCACAGATACGCAGTATTTT
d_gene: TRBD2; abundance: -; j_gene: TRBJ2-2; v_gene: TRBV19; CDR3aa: CASSIDGTSMRGELFF; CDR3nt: TGTGCCAGTAGTATAGACGGGACTAGTATGCGCGGGGAGCTGTTTTTT
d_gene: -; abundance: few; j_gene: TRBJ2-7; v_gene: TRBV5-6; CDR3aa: CASSLQSGVYHEQYF; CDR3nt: TGTGCCAGCAGCTTGCAATCTGGGGTTTACCACGAGCAGTACTTC
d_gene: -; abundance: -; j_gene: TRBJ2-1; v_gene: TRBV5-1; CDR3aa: CASSRRIGEGGNEQFF; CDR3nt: TGCGCCAGCAGTCGACGGATAGGGGAAGGCGGCAATGAGCAGTTCTTC
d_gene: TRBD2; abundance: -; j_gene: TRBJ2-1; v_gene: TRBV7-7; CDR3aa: CASAPSGGNNEQFF; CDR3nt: TGTGCCAGCGCCCCTAGCGGGGGCAACAATGAGCAGTTCTTC
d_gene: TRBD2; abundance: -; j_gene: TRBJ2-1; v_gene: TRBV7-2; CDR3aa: CASSLVTGGRPNEQFF; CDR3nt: TGTGCCAGCAGCTTAGTCACGGGGGGGCGTCCCAATGAGCAGTTCTTC
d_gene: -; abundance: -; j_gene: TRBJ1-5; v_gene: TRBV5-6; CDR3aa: CASTISGRDDQPQHF; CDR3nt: TGTGCCAGCACGATCTCTGGCCGGGATGATCAGCCCCAGCATTTT
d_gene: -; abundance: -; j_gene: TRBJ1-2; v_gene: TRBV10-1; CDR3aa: CASSVSYGYTF; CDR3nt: TGCGCCAGCAGTGTGAGCTATGGCTACACCTTC
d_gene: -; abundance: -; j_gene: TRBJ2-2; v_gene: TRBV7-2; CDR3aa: CASSLQGPTGELFF; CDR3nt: TGTGCCAGCAGCTTACAGGGTCCCACCGGGGAGCTGTTTTTT
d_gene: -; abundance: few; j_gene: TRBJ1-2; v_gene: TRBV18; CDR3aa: CASSRGEGLYGYTF; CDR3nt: TGTGCCAGCTCACGAGGGGAGGGCCTCTATGGCTACACCTTC
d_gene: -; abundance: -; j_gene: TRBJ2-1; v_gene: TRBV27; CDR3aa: CASSFTFPGTEQFF; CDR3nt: TGTGCCAGCAGTTTTACCTTCCCAGGCACCGAGCAGTTCTTC
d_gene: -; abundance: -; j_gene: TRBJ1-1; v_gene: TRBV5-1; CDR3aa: CASRGRLATEAFF; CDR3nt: TGCGCCAGTCGGGGGCGATTAGCCACTGAAGCTTTCTTT
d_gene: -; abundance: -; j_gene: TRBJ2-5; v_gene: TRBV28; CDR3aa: CASSPSLGHGETQYF; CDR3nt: TGTGCCAGCAGTCCCTCCCTGGGCCACGGAGAGACCCAGTACTTC
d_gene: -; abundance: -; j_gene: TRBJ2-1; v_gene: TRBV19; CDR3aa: CASRDLKVDEQFF; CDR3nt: TGTGCCAGTCGGGATCTCAAAGTTGATGAGCAGTTCTTC
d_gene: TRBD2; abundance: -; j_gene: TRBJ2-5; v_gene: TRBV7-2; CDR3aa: CASSPWTSGRLGGETQYF; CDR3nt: TGTGCCAGCAGCCCCTGGACTAGCGGAAGGCTTGGAGGAGAGACCCAGTACTTC
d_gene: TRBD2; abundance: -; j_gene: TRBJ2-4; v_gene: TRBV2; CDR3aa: CASTLSGGIGKNIQYF; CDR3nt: TGTGCCAGCACCCTTAGCGGGGGGATTGGGAAAAACATCCAGTACTTC
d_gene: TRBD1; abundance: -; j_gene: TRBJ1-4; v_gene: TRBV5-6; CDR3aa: CASSIDRGRSGNEKLFF; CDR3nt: TGTGCCAGCAGCATAGACAGGGGACGGAGCGGTAATGAAAAACTGTTTTTT
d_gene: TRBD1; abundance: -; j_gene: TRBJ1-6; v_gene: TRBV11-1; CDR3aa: CASRTRTGAESPLHF; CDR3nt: TGTGCCAGCAGAACCAGAACAGGGGCAGAGTCACCCCTCCACTTT